The rows below give T cell receptor beta chains drawn from one sample of a study of T cell repertoires in cytomegalovirus infection. TCRdb processed the reads anew with MiXCR; each CDR3 protein has one entry. The repertoire holds about 360,000 distinct CDR3 sequences, with roughly 18% as singletons. The sample consisted of PBMCs. The source is a human donor in good health (CMV status not recorded). Some clones in this sample may be carry-over from other donors' samples. The CDR3 runs from the conserved cysteine through the conserved F or W. Fields, in order: CDR3 DNA, CDR3 protein, V gene, clone size, J gene, D gene. D genes are given only for firm matches. Expanded clones are given a class, and other clones once, few, many or no size at all.

DNA: TGTGCTAGCGGGGACTTTTCCCACAATGAGCAGTTCTTC
CDR3: CASGDFSHNEQFF
V: TRBV12-5
size: many
J: TRBJ2-1
D: -

DNA: TGTGCCAGCGGGTCCCAAAGGGGGCGCGAGCAGTACTTC
CDR3: CASGSQRGREQYF
V: TRBV28
size: few
J: TRBJ2-7
D: TRBD1

DNA: TGTGCCAGCAGCTCCGGGGGGGGGGGGTTTATGAACACTGAAGCTTTCTTT
CDR3: CASSSGGGGFMNTEAFF
V: TRBV5-3
size: -
J: TRBJ1-1
D: -

DNA: TGCGCCAGTCCCTGGGTAGCGCCGACAGATACGCAGTATTTT
CDR3: CASPWVAPTDTQYF
V: TRBV10-2
size: -
J: TRBJ2-3
D: -

DNA: TGTGCCAGCAGCTTGGATCGGGGGAGCGCAACTAATGAAAAACTGTTTTTT
CDR3: CASSLDRGSATNEKLFF
V: TRBV5-5
size: -
J: TRBJ1-4
D: -

DNA: TGTGCCAGCAGTCGTCCTCTCACCTACGAGCAGTACTTC
CDR3: CASSRPLTYEQYF
V: TRBV6-2/TRBV6-3
size: many
J: TRBJ2-7
D: -

DNA: TGTGCCAGCAGCTTTCGTCGACCGGGGACTGAAGCTTTCTTT
CDR3: CASSFRRPGTEAFF
V: TRBV7-2
size: many
J: TRBJ1-1
D: -

DNA: TGTGCCAGCAGCTTAGCCTCAGATACGCAGTATTTT
CDR3: CASSLASDTQYF
V: TRBV7-2
size: many
J: TRBJ2-3
D: -

DNA: TGTGCCAGCAGCCGACCGGTGGAGACAAACAAAGAGACCCAGTACTTC
CDR3: CASSRPVETNKETQYF
V: TRBV7-8
size: -
J: TRBJ2-5
D: -

DNA: TGTGCCAGCAACCGTGCCAGTGGCGAGCAGTACTTC
CDR3: CASNRASGEQYF
V: TRBV7-2
size: few
J: TRBJ2-7
D: -

DNA: TGTGCCAGGCCGAGGGACACGTTGGATCAGCCCCAGCATTTT
CDR3: CARPRDTLDQPQHF
V: TRBV6-4
size: few
J: TRBJ1-5
D: -

DNA: TGTGCCAGCAGTTCCATCTGTTACAGGGGGCGCAGCAATCAGCCCCAGCATTTT
CDR3: CASSSICYRGRSNQPQHF
V: TRBV6-7
size: few
J: TRBJ1-5
D: TRBD1

DNA: TGTGCCAGCATGATGGGACATTCCACCGGGGAGCTGTTTTTT
CDR3: CASMMGHSTGELFF
V: TRBV2
size: -
J: TRBJ2-2
D: -

DNA: TGTGCCAGCAGCTTTCGACGGGGGAACACTGAAGCTTTCTTT
CDR3: CASSFRRGNTEAFF
V: TRBV7-2
size: many
J: TRBJ1-1
D: -